This T cell receptor beta chain was found in a study of healthy donors' naive CD4 and CD8 T cells (dated by TCRdb to about 2015). For the wider study: The donors were selected to cover three age groups of six people each (20-25, 40-50 and 60-70 years), had a mean age of roughly 45, and were half female. For TCR alpha, a new primer set covering all functional IMGT alpha gene variants was designed, and the rest of the protocol matched the beta-chain workflow. Rearranged TCR alpha and beta chains from naive CD4+ and CD8+ T cells were sequenced in the study to test how TCR variation relates to lineage commitment. The peripheral blood mononuclear cells came from roughly 19 individuals who were healthy and unrelated. The donors were HLA-typed by sequencing at HLA-A, -B, -C, -DRB1, -DQB1 and -DPB1, using the SBTexcellerator protocol, an ABI3130xl analyzer and SBTengine software.

Worth noting for this clonotype: What this receptor recognizes is not known. No base qualities exist here, and no much larger clone lies one base off it.

Cells with a CD4+CD8-CD45RO-CD45RA+ profile were isolated by FACS and defined as naive CD4+ T cells, and those with a CD8+CD4-CD45RA+CD27bright profile were defined as naive CD8+ T cells. The antibodies used for sorting targeted CD4 (RPA-T4), CD8 (SK1), CD27 (O323), CD45RA (HI100) and CD45RO (UCHL1). Instrument on record: 454 GS FLX Titanium. A previously published linear amplification protocol was used to build TCR libraries from roughly 480 ng of total RNA. Sequencing was performed on the Roche/454 Genome Sequencer with Titanium chemistry. Per the source publication's procedure: From 4 or 5 of the healthy donors, about 78,000 rearranged TCR alpha transcripts were sequenced. Duplicate transcripts were removed, and each unique TCR clonotype was defined by its CDR3 junction following IMGT nomenclature. CD4 versus CD8 status was modeled on V and J genes by logistic regression in R 2.13.0, with adjustment for donor effects and Bonferroni correction for multiple testing. TCRdb applied fastp at Q25 and MiXCR to the public reads, then kept only in-frame beta chains. Rows with one shared CDR3 protein collapse into an entry with the most common genes and DNA. TCRdb, not the authors, supplied the V and J calls. Recorded for this sample are about 180,000 distinct CDR3 sequences; about 74% of them occurred a single time. Jointly, the top ten make up 2% to 2.5% of the sample.

The investigation overall reported the following: Possible repertoire bias arising from homeostatic proliferation of naive T cells was not directly addressed. In both chains, CD4+ lineage was associated with a positively charged CDR3, and CD8+ lineage was associated with a negatively charged CDR3. Alpha and beta chains were sequenced in bulk and could not be paired, so combined chain effects were not evaluated. Naive CD4+ and CD8+ cells reportedly showed biased usage of most V and J gene segments, and this bias was consistent across donors and independent of HLA genotype. V genes, J genes and CDR3 charge together appeared to explain 10% to 15% of CD4/CD8 propensity variance, in a largely additive manner.

CDR1 LNHDA and CDR2 SQIVND were looked up in the germline V gene (reference sequence). Measured from the cysteine to the phenylalanine, the CDR3 is 14 residues long. Only the CDR3 region is kept as DNA, spanning 42 bases read in frame from base 1. Trimming accounts for 3 bases at V and 6 bases at J, while the number of junction bases matched to no gene is 4. Sequencing was carried out using naive CD4+ and CD8+ T cells sorted from blood, pooled from several donors. Read against the paper, the sample's cell subset or site label means: FACS-sorted naive CD4+ (CD45RO-CD45RA+) and naive CD8+ (CD45RA+CD27bright) T cells. This clonotype originated in a pool of human donors in good health; the sample pools cells from several healthy donors. In this chain, TRBV19 is recombined with TRBJ2-3, and TRBD2 aligns with 9 junction nucleotides. This receptor carries the CDR3 CASSMPGLADTQYF. The sequence in DNA is TGTGCCAGTAGTATGCCAGGACTAGCGGATACGCAGTATTTT.